This TCR beta chain comes out of a study of human T cells and chemical hapten exposure (dated by TCRdb to about 2021). The study in broad terms: For sensitization, 2% DPC in acetone was applied to a 2 cm by 2 cm area of upper inner arm skin. Throughout the roughly 25-week study period, patients were also given weekly therapeutic DPC doses on the scalp. Patch tests used Finn chambers with 0.01% DPC on the upper back, scored after 6 days by International Contact Dermatitis Research Group standards. The mostly female patient cohort included alopecia areata with under or over 50% scalp involvement, alopecia totalis and alopecia universalis. Libraries were pooled for sequencing, and per-sample TCR yields varied mainly because of small differences in library volumes within the pool. The study tracked peripheral blood TCR repertoire changes in vivo during primary and secondary sensitization to the hapten diphenylcyclopropenone (DPC) in alopecia patients. Blood samples were taken from patients before sensitization (week 0) and then at 2, 6 and about 24 weeks after DPC sensitization. Some 29 alopecia patients provided blood for TCR sequencing at one to four time points (pre-sensitization, 2, 6 and 24 weeks). What the research found in general, with its limitations: Because every patient had alopecia, a presumed autoimmune disease, the patients' immune response might differ from that of healthy individuals. A positive correlation was found between the number of PT1 expanded TCRs and patch test score, with significance reached at thresholds 8, 16 and 32 but not 4. Significantly more large CDR3 similarity clusters were formed by expanded TCRs than by pre-sensitization or healthy control sets, consistent with antigen-driven responses. The number of TCRs above 1 in 1000 frequency did not change with DPC sensitization; there was no evidence of global repertoire structure alterations. Repeated subsampling changed both the strength of the expansion versus patch-test correlation and the threshold at which the correlation became significant.

V loses 2 bases at its end and J loses 6 bases; junction bases beyond the gene matches: 12. The CDR3 spans 17 residues, from the cysteine through the phenylalanine. Only the CDR3 region is kept as DNA, spanning 51 bases read in frame from base 1. CDR1 and CDR2 were assigned from the germline V gene as MNHEY and SVGAGI. Library preparation employed RACE. Sequenced on a NextSeq 500. During library preparation, unique molecular identifiers were attached to individual cDNA molecules so that TCRs could be counted in a quantitative, reproducible way. For every blood RNA sample, sequencing covered both the TCR alpha and TCR beta chains. The authors processed their data as follows. Samples had a median of roughly 99,000 TCRs, with a range from about 23,224 to 750,000. The Decombinator software suite was used to annotate the V, J and CDR3 of the TCR reads. To make PS versus PT1 abundance plots, every sample was subsampled to the same number of TCRs (28,000). Expanded TCRs were defined as absent before sensitization and observed at least eight times at the 2-week time point. TCRdb itself trimmed the public reads at Q25 with fastp, ran MiXCR and retained productive beta chains. Each record represents a unique CDR3 protein, reported with the most common genes and DNA among its rows. Clone size and V and J calls follow TCRdb, not the original study. The sample includes more than 300,000 distinct CDR3 sequences, with 4% to 6% observed a single time. 2.5% to 3% of the sample comes from the top ten.

Read against the paper, the sample's time point label means: pre-sensitization, week 0. In light of the paper, this sample's treatment or condition label describes: therapeutic diphenylcyclopropenone sensitization with weekly scalp DPC. At each patch-test visit, blood was drawn before the patch test was applied. Patients were eligible if aged 18 to 70, diagnosed with alopecia and judged suitable for DPC therapy, and pregnant patients were excluded. Total RNA was extracted from unfractionated whole blood that had been collected in Tempus Blood RNA tubes. This clonotype turned up a few times. Its binding antigen is unknown. Per-nucleotide qualities are absent, and no much larger clonotype sits a single base away.

The V and J genes are TRBV6-5 and TRBJ2-2; 7 bases in the middle match TRBD1. Specimen: whole blood, collected in connection with sensitization to the hapten diphenylcyclopropenone (DPC). This clonotype originated in a woman aged 45-65 years with alopecia areata. Some clones in this sample may be carry-over from other donors' samples. The CDR3 has the sequence CASSYHRQGPIAGELFF. The DNA reads TGTGCCAGCAGTTACCATCGACAGGGTCCTATTGCCGGGGAGCTGTTTTTT.